What follows are 16 T cell receptor beta chains derived from one specimen sequenced in a study of blood T cell repertoires in COVID-19 (dated by TCRdb to the early 2020s). The method was the immunoSEQ multiplex PCR assay. Held by TCRdb, this immuneACCESS table contains in-frame sequences only and omits some clones. Under half of the omission traces to an unresolved V gene where checked; the cause of the rest is unknown. Recorded for this sample are approximately 100,000 clones; 70% to 80% of them occurred a single time. In total, the top ten clones hold roughly 6.2% of the sample. The sequenced sample was peripheral blood. Every receptor here comes from a man older than 75 with COVID-19, enrolled during active disease.

Only a few counts were recorded for this clone. V gene TRBV28 combines with J gene TRBJ1-2, with TRBD1 as a possible D gene (5 bases). Germline CDR1 is MDHEN and CDR2 is SYDVKM. This CDR3 has 14 residues. V lost 1 base and J lost 4, with 10 bases in between. CDR3 nucleotide sequence: TGTGCCAGCAGTTTATTCCAGGGAACCTATGGCTACACCTTC. Residues: CASSLFQGTYGYTF.

The rearrangement links TRBV28 to TRBJ2-7; 12 bases align to TRBD2. CDR1 MDHEN and CDR2 SYDVKM come from the germline V gene. The CDR3 totals 16 residues. The trim removed 2 bases at V and 6 bases at J, leaving 8 bases unmatched. The CDR3 loop is CASSLQVASGRGEQYF. The DNA for the CDR3 is TGTGCCAGCAGTTTACAGGTGGCTAGCGGGAGGGGCGAGCAGTACTTC.

Only one count was recorded for this clone. V gene TRBV30 combines with J gene TRBJ2-7; maybe TRBD1 (8 bases). Germline CDR1 reads GTSNPN; CDR2 reads SVGIG (reference sequence). V gave up 4 bases and J gave up 4 bases, with 11 bases separating them. The CDR3 extends over 12 amino acids. The CDR3 sequence: CAWNRGGYEQYF. In nucleotides, the CDR3 is TGTGCCTGGAACAGGGGGGGATACGAGCAGTACTTC. The full variable domain, rest sourced from reference TRBV30 and TRBJ2-7, is SQTIHQWPATLVQPVGSPLSLECTVEGTSNPNLYWYRQAAGRGLQLLFYSVGIGQISSEVPQNLSASRPQDRQFILSSKKLLLSDSGFYLCAWNRGGYEQYFGPGTRLTVT.

The chain uses TRBV7-2 and TRBJ2-7; 11 positions agree with TRBD2. There are 15 residues in the CDR3. The V gene's germline CDR1 is SGHTA and CDR2 FQGNSA. The trim removed 4 bases at V and 2 bases at J, leaving 4 bases unmatched. The CDR3 loop is CASSSGTSGAYEQYF. The CDR3 DNA follows: TGTGCCAGCAGCTCCGGGACTAGCGGAGCCTACGAGCAGTACTTC.

V and J are TRBV2 and TRBJ2-2; TRBD1 aligns across 11 bases. Per germline, CDR1 SNHLY and CDR2 FYNNEI. The CDR3 is made up of 14 amino acids. V dropped 7 bases and J dropped 5; count of bases not matched to a gene: 3. For the CDR3, the DNA is TGTGCCAGCAAGGGGACAGGGGGTACCGGGGAGCTGTTTTTT. It translates to CASKGTGGTGELFF.

This rearrangement joins TRBV23-1 to TRBJ1-1; D is unclear. TRBV23-1 is an ORF; its function is uncertain. V was shortened by 2 bases and J by 2 bases, with 15 bases between the two germline ends. There are 16 residues in the CDR3. CDR3 residues: CASSQTSATANTEAFF. The DNA for the CDR3 is TGCGCCAGCAGTCAAACTTCGGCTACAGCTAACACTGAAGCTTTCTTT.

This clone was seen a few times. This chain joins TRBV28 and TRBJ2-3; D unresolved. There are 15 residues in the CDR3. Germline V gene data show CDR1 as MDHEN and CDR2 as SYDVKM. V was clipped by 5 bases and J by 2 bases, with 14 bases between them. CDR3 sequence: CASSPYVRFTDTQYF. For the CDR3, the DNA is TGTGCCAGCAGTCCTTATGTACGGTTCACAGATACGCAGTATTTT.

The rearrangement links TRBV11-2 to TRBJ1-2, with D perhaps matching TRBD1 (5 bases). Deletions cut 5 bases from V and 4 bases from J, with 23 bases between. The germline V gene encodes CDR1 SGHAT and CDR2 FQNNGV. The CDR3 is 17 residues long. The CDR3 region is CASSIGDLKALLYGYTF. CDR3 DNA sequence: TGTGCCAGCAGCATCGGGGACTTAAAGGCCCTCCTCTATGGCTACACCTTC.

The gene calls are TRBV28 and TRBJ2-2; the D gene is possibly TRBD2 (6 bases). V lost 5 bases and J lost 1, with 11 bases in between. CDR3 length: 15 amino acids. Per the germline V gene, CDR1 is MDHEN and CDR2 is SYDVKM. DNA for the CDR3: TGTGCCAGCAGTCCCCTAGCGTGGAACACCGGGGAGCTGTTTTTT. Its protein product is CASSPLAWNTGELFF. The full variable domain, completed using reference TRBV28 and TRBJ2-2, is DVKVTQSSRYLVKRTGEKVFLECVQDMDHENMFWYRQDPGLGLRLIYFSYDVKMKEKGDIPEGYSVSREKKERFSLILESASTNQTSMYLCASSPLAWNTGELFFGEGSRLTVL.

The chain uses TRBV4-3 and TRBJ2-7; D is perhaps TRBD2 (7 bases). The length of the CDR3 is 15 residues. The germline V and J ends were trimmed by 4 bases and 7 bases, with 20 bases remaining between them. Germline CDR1 LGHNA, CDR2 YSLEER. As DNA, the CDR3 is TGCGCCAGCAGCCCCTCTTCGGGACAAGCGGGGGAGCAGTACTTC. Translating it yields CASSPSSGQAGEQYF.

J is TRBJ1-4 and V is TRBV7-2; TRBD1 agrees at 7 bases. V dropped 4 bases and J dropped 8; count of bases not matched to a gene: 4. The CDR3 loop spans 13 amino acids. Germline V gives CDR1 SGHTA, CDR2 FQGNSA. CDR3 bases: TGTGCCAGCAGCTCCAGACAGGGAGAAAAACTGTTTTTT. Protein: CASSSRQGEKLFF.

V usage is TRBV7-3 and J usage is TRBJ2-3, with a tentative D call TRBD1 (7 bases). CDR3 length: 17 residues. Germline assignment: CDR1 SGHTA and CDR2 FQGTGA. Trimming took off 3 bases at V and 4 bases at J, with 20 bases between the two ends. The CDR3 protein is CASSFYSGGRGADTQYF. CDR3 in DNA: TGTGCCAGCAGCTTCTATTCCGGAGGCAGGGGGGCAGATACGCAGTATTTT. Looking up the rest from reference TRBV7-3 and TRBJ2-3 gives the full variable domain: GAGVSQTPSNKVTEKGKYVELRCDPISGHTALYWYRQSLGQGPEFLIYFQGTGAADDSGLPNDRFFAVRPEGSVSTLKIQRTERGDSAVYLCASSFYSGGRGADTQYFGPGTRLTVL.

This clone was detected a few times. This specimen includes other DNA sequences encoding the same CDR3. V is TRBV7-3 and J is TRBJ2-5; 7 bases fit TRBD1. After removal of 5 bases from V and 2 bases from J, the junction contained 5 bases not matched to a gene. The CDR3 runs to 14 residues. Germline CDR1 and CDR2: SGHTA and FQGTGA. CDR3 protein: CASSPTGLQETQYF. The CDR3 DNA reads TGTGCCAGCAGCCCGACAGGGCTACAAGAGACCCAGTACTTC.

The V gene is TRBV29-1, the J gene TRBJ1-3; D may be TRBD1 (5 bases). CDR1 is SQVTM and CDR2 is ANQGSEA in the germline V gene. The V end was cut by 6 bases, the J end by 1 base, with 13 bases between. This CDR3 region has 14 residues. CDR3: CSVVDTGSGNTIYF. The CDR3 bases are TGCAGCGTCGTAGATACAGGATCTGGAAACACCATATATTTT.

This chain joins TRBV3-1 (or the pseudogene TRBV3-2) and TRBJ1-5; perhaps TRBD1 as D (6 bases). The CDR3 is 14 amino acids. V gave up 4 bases and J gave up 3 bases, with 10 bases separating them. Germline lookup yields CDR1 LGHDT and CDR2 YNNKEL (reference sequence). The CDR3 region is CASSRDTLNQPQHF. The CDR3 coding sequence is TGTGCCAGCAGCCGGGACACCCTCAATCAGCCCCAGCATTTT.

This sequence joins TRBV20-1 and TRBJ2-1; unclear D gene. The CDR3 has 10 amino acids. V was clipped by 6 bases and J by 7 bases, with 7 bases between them. Germline lookup yields CDR1 DFQATT and CDR2 SNEGSKA (reference sequence). For the CDR3, the DNA is TGCAGTGCATTAGATAATGAGCAGTTCTTC. Translating gives CSALDNEQFF.